These 27 T cell receptor beta chains came from one sample sequenced in a study of identical twins. TCRdb used MiXCR to reprocess the 5' RACE reads, holding one entry per CDR3 protein. The sample consists of approximately 500,000 distinct CDR3 sequences, approximately 24% of them appearing once. These data were also reused for a study on T cells expressing NK-cell markers.

Source material: CD4+ T cells sorted from blood. These receptors all stem from a woman between 18 and 29 years old in good health.

The genes are TRBV25-1 and TRBJ2-7, with TRBD1 matching 7 bases. CDR3 length: 17 amino acids. Germline lookup yields CDR1 MGHDK and CDR2 SYGVNS. Unmatched junction bases numbered 18, after V lost 4 bases and J lost 6 bases. The CDR3 coding sequence is TGTGCCAGCAGTGGTCCTCCTCGGCCCGTAGGGGGCGGCGAGCAGTACTTC. Its protein product is CASSGPPRPVGGGEQYF.

The chain's CDR3 is CSAGGGFNNEQFF. DNA of the CDR3: TGCAGCGCGGGGGGTGGATTTAACAATGAGCAGTTCTTC. The rearrangement links TRBV20-1 to TRBJ2-1; 8 bases fit TRBD2. The CDR3 covers 13 residues. Germline V gene sequence: CDR1 DFQATT, CDR2 SNEGSKA (reference sequence).

In this sample, this clonotype turned up a few times. This chain connects TRBV4-3 to TRBJ2-3; 11 bases are a match to TRBD2. The CDR3 runs 15 residues. Germline CDR1 is LGHNA and CDR2 is YSLEER. V was pared by 1 base and J by 7 bases, with 4 bases of the junction left unmatched. CDR3 amino acids: CASSQVAGGPHTQYF. In nucleotides, the CDR3 is TGCGCCAGCAGCCAAGTAGCGGGAGGGCCACATACGCAGTATTTT.

The V call is TRBV10-1, the J call TRBJ2-1; D may be TRBD1 (6 bases). The CDR3 runs 14 residues. The V gene lost 4 bases and the J gene lost 12 bases, with 19 bases spanning the gap. Germline assignment: CDR1 WNHNN and CDR2 SYGVQD (reference sequence). The CDR3 bases are TGCGCCAGCAGTGGCCAGACACCAGGGGCTTGGCAGTTCTTC. Translated: CASSGQTPGAWQFF.

J is TRBJ2-3 and V is TRBV4-3; 7 bases line up with TRBD2. Germline-derived CDR1 and CDR2 are LGHNA and YSLEER. V lost 4 bases to trimming and J lost 0 bases; unmatched junction nucleotides: 10. CDR3 size: 17 residues. CDR3 nucleotide sequence: TGCGCCAGCAGCCTCGACCCCGCGGGAGAGAGCACAGATACGCAGTATTTT. This gives the protein CASSLDPAGESTDTQYF.

This chain joins TRBV29-1 and TRBJ2-7; no firm D call. The CDR3 loop spans 13 amino acids. Trimming stripped 6 bases from V and 2 bases from J, with 14 bases between. Per germline, CDR1 SQVTM and CDR2 ANQGSEA. CDR3 residues: CSVEKTDTYEQYF. In nucleotides, the CDR3 is TGCAGCGTCGAAAAGACTGATACCTACGAGCAGTACTTC.

V gene TRBV6-5 combines with J gene TRBJ2-7; tentatively, D is TRBD1 (5 bases). Trimming left V 2 bases short and J 5 bases short, with 10 bases between. Germline CDR1 reads MNHEY; CDR2 reads SVGAGI. The length of the CDR3 is 13 residues. CDR3: CASSYGADHEQYF. CDR3 sequence (DNA): TGTGCCAGCAGTTACGGGGCAGACCACGAGCAGTACTTC.

This clonotype was recorded at least ten times. The rearrangement links TRBV10-3 to TRBJ2-3; 9 bases are shared with TRBD1. CDR3 length: 15 amino acids. CDR1 and CDR2 (germline): ENHRY, SYGVKD. After removal of 10 bases from V and 5 bases from J, the junction contained 13 bases not matched to a gene. CDR3 loop: CATARDRVSVDTQYF. As DNA, the CDR3 is TGTGCCACCGCACGGGACAGGGTCTCCGTAGATACGCAGTATTTT.

CDR3: CASSLIGDPVYEQYF. CDR3 nucleotides: TGTGCCAGCAGCTTAATTGGGGACCCAGTCTACGAGCAGTACTTC. The J gene is TRBJ2-7, the V gene TRBV7-2, with D perhaps TRBD1 or TRBD2 (5 bases each). CDR1 is SGHTA and CDR2 is FQGNSA in the germline V gene. The germline V and J ends were trimmed by 2 bases and 3 bases, with 14 bases remaining between them. This CDR3 has 15 amino acids. Filled out from reference TRBV7-2 and TRBJ2-7, the complete variable domain reads GAGVSQSPSNKVTEKGKDVELRCDPISGHTALYWYRQSLGQGLEFLIYFQGNSAPDKSGLPSDRFSAERTGGSVSTLTIQRTQQEDSAVYLCASSLIGDPVYEQYFGPGTRLTVT.

The chain is built from TRBV12-3 or TRBV12-4 and TRBJ1-1, with 7 bases fitting TRBD1. CDR3 length equals 13 residues. V lost 6 bases, J lost 7 bases, and 8 bases stayed unmatched. The CDR3 loop reads CASSRDSGSEAFF. CDR3 in DNA: TGTGCCAGCAGCCGGGACAGTGGAAGTGAAGCTTTCTTT.

The rearrangement joins TRBV20-1 to TRBJ2-3; D unclear. The V and J ends lost 6 bases and 1 base respectively, with 11 bases between them. CDR1 and CDR2 (germline): DFQATT, SNEGSKA (reference sequence). The CDR3 spans 13 residues. CDR3 sequence: CSAWLQGTDTQYF. DNA for the CDR3: TGCAGTGCCTGGTTGCAAGGCACAGATACGCAGTATTTT.

The DNA of the CDR3 is TGTGCCAGCAGCCTATCTGGTGGTAGCGGGACCCAGTACTTC. Translated: CASSLSGGSGTQYF. The chain joins TRBV7-8 to TRBJ2-5, with D possibly matching TRBD2 (6 bases). V was clipped by 5 bases and J by 7 bases, with 17 bases between them. The CDR3 has 14 residues. Germline CDR1 and CDR2: SGHVS and FQNEAQ.

This clonotype was found many times. The genes are TRBV12-3 or TRBV12-4 and TRBJ1-2; 12 nucleotides agree with TRBD1. The CDR3 is 14 residues long. Trimming at V came to 7 bases and at J to 7 bases, leaving 7 bases not matched to a gene. The CDR3 here is CASTWPGQGAGYTF. CDR3 nucleotide sequence: TGTGCCAGCACCTGGCCGGGACAGGGGGCTGGCTACACCTTC.

This clonotype came up many times. CDR3 in amino acids: CASSLGRASFWPQHF. The CDR3, as DNA: TGTGCCAGCAGCCTAGGTAGGGCCTCTTTTTGGCCCCAGCATTTT. J is TRBJ1-5 and V is TRBV6-1; D is unclear. The ends were cut back, 6 bases at V and 9 bases at J, with 21 bases in the middle. Germline assignment: CDR1 MNHNS and CDR2 SASEGT. This CDR3 is 15 amino acids long.

The chain links TRBV9 to TRBJ1-2; weak D call: TRBD1 (5 bases). Germline values: CDR1 SGDLS, CDR2 YYNGEE. CDR3 size: 14 residues. The V end lost 4 bases, the J end lost 6 bases, and 16 bases lay between the germline ends. The CDR3 spells CASSPRTRGHGYTF. CDR3 DNA: TGTGCCAGCAGCCCCCGGACACGGGGACATGGCTACACCTTC.

V usage is TRBV12-3 or TRBV12-4 and J usage is TRBJ1-6; possibly TRBD1 for D (6 bases). The CDR3 loop spans 14 amino acids. V lost 3 bases and J 9 bases, leaving 12 bases between the germline ends. The CDR3 spells CASSLVGGSSPLHF. The CDR3 DNA reads TGTGCCAGCAGTTTGGTAGGGGGAAGTTCACCCCTCCACTTT.

This clonotype was counted ten times or more. This chain uses TRBV12-3 or TRBV12-4 with TRBJ1-1; the D is unclear. The CDR3 has 13 residues. The germline V and J ends were trimmed by 3 bases and 2 bases, with 7 bases remaining between them. Written as DNA, the CDR3 is TGTGCCAGCAGTTTGGGCAGCAACACTGAAGCTTTCTTT. Its translation: CASSLGSNTEAFF.

The rearrangement joins TRBV9 to TRBJ1-3; D is uncertain. V lost 0 bases and J lost 1, with 5 bases in between. This CDR3 contains 14 residues. CDR1 SGDLS and CDR2 YYNGEE come from the germline V gene. The CDR3 nucleotides read TGTGCCAGCAGCGTAGGTACTTCTGGAAACACCATATATTTT. It translates to CASSVGTSGNTIYF.

The V call is TRBV5-1, the J call TRBJ2-7; 9 nucleotides agree with TRBD1. The germline gives CDR1 SGHRS, CDR2 YFSETQ. V shed 4 bases, J shed 5 bases, and the junction held 10 bases outside the gene matches. This CDR3 comprises 15 residues. Here the CDR3 DNA reads TGCGCCAGCAGCCCCCAATGGACAGGGGAGAACGAGCAGTACTTC. Its translation: CASSPQWTGENEQYF.

This clonotype appeared many times. This rearrangement joins TRBV12-5 to TRBJ2-2; maybe TRBD2 (6 bases). The CDR3 length is 16 residues. Germline values: CDR1 LGHNT, CDR2 FRNRAP. The V and J ends lost 5 bases and 2 bases respectively, with 15 bases between them. The CDR3, as DNA: TGTGCTAGTGGTCCCCCTCGCGGGGTAAACACCGGGGAGCTGTTTTTT. Amino acids: CASGPPRGVNTGELFF.

The chain links TRBV20-1 to TRBJ2-1, with TRBD2 identical over 10 bases. CDR3 size: 15 residues. Germline assignment: CDR1 DFQATT and CDR2 SNEGSKA (reference sequence). J lost 7 bases, V lost 5 bases, and 11 bases had no gene match. CDR3 coding DNA: TGCAGTGCTCGGCTCAGCGGGAGGGCCAAGAATGAGCAGTTCTTC. It encodes CSARLSGRAKNEQFF.

This clonotype was recorded a few times. J is TRBJ1-6 and V is TRBV6-1; no reliable D call. The CDR3 covers 13 residues. CDR1 and CDR2 from the germline V gene are MNHNS and SASEGT. Trimming took off 5 bases at V and 6 bases at J, with 8 bases between the two ends. The CDR3 spells CASSRTTNSPLHF. Here the CDR3 DNA reads TGTGCCAGCAGTCGGACCACTAATTCACCCCTCCACTTT.

The chain is built from TRBV2 and TRBJ1-3; 9 bases line up with TRBD1. The CDR3 spans 15 residues. The germline gives CDR1 SNHLY, CDR2 FYNNEI. V was pared by 6 bases and J by 3 bases, with 6 bases of the junction left unmatched. CDR3 DNA: TGTGCCAGCAGCCCACAGGGGGCAAATGGAAACACCATATATTTT. The encoded protein is CASSPQGANGNTIYF. Looking up the rest from reference TRBV2 and TRBJ1-3 gives the full variable domain: EPEVTQTPSHQVTQMGQEVILRCVPISNHLYFYWYRQILGQKVEFLVSFYNNEISEKSEIFDDQFSVERPDGSNFTLKIRSTKLEDSAMYFCASSPQGANGNTIYFGEGSWLTVV.

This clonotype was recorded a few times. The rearrangement links TRBV3-1 to TRBJ2-3; 7 bases line up with TRBD2. This CDR3 is 16 amino acids long. Germline-derived CDR1 and CDR2 are LGHDT and YNNKEL (reference sequence). With 3 bases clipped from V and 1 base from J, the junction kept 7 bases outside the gene matches. CDR3 sequence reads: CASSHGTTYGTDTQYF. As DNA, the CDR3 is TGTGCCAGCAGCCACGGGACTACTTACGGCACAGATACGCAGTATTTT.

V gene TRBV19 combines with J gene TRBJ2-7; 8 nucleotides line up with TRBD2. This CDR3 contains 15 residues. Germline CDR1 reads LNHDA; CDR2 reads SQIVND (reference sequence). V lost 3 bases, J lost 4 bases, and 8 bases stayed unmatched. The chain's CDR3 is CASSIIAGRIYEQYF. The CDR3 coding sequence is TGTGCCAGTAGTATCATAGCGGGACGTATTTACGAGCAGTACTTC.

This chain joins TRBV20-1 and TRBJ2-6; perhaps TRBD1 as D (6 bases). From germline, CDR1 is DFQATT and CDR2 SNEGSKA (reference sequence). The CDR3 runs 15 residues. V dropped 3 bases and J dropped 2 bases, with 11 bases sitting between them. The CDR3 region is CSASLGQPGANVLTF. The CDR3 DNA sequence: TGCAGTGCTAGTTTGGGACAACCTGGGGCCAACGTCCTGACTTTC.

V is TRBV6-5 and J is TRBJ2-3, with D possibly being TRBD1 or TRBD2 (5 bases each). V was trimmed by 4 bases and J by 4 bases, leaving 12 bases between them. Germline CDR1 and CDR2: MNHEY and SVGAGI. This CDR3 is 14 amino acids long. CDR3 nucleotide sequence: TGTGCCAGCAGTTTCGACGGGGCCGCAGATACGCAGTATTTT. It encodes CASSFDGAADTQYF.